The sequence of this T cell receptor (beta chain) was determined in a study of sequential checkpoint blockade in melanoma. Study information: Patients were randomized 1:1 to nivolumab-then-ipilimumab or ipilimumab-then-nivolumab first-line. Maintenance nivolumab came after either treatment sequence. Some 90 pretreatment tumor DNA samples were TCRβ immunosequenced. Twenty-two patients had matched tumor biopsies before treatment and at week 13 after nivolumab or ipilimumab alone.

In its sample, this clone was seen a few times. The treatment was: randomized to nivolumab then ipilimumab (arm A) or the reverse (arm B). This CDR3 has 14 amino acids. V gave up 6 bases and J gave up 6 bases, with 16 bases separating them. Some clones are missing from TCRdb's copy, which holds only in-frame ones; the method was immunoSEQ multiplex PCR. In the table there are more than 30,000 clones, 32% of which are singletons. The sequence was obtained from a human donor with melanoma. The chain recombines TRBV23-1 with TRBJ2-3; D uncertain. Being an ORF, TRBV23-1 has a function that is uncertain. The sequencing here drew on tumor tissue (inferred from file names), taken from a patient given nivolumab and ipilimumab in sequence. Written as DNA, the CDR3 is TGCGCCAGCAGCTATAGGGTGGCATCTGATACGCAGTATTTT. Its translation: CASSYRVASDTQYF.